The rows below give T cell receptor beta chains drawn from one sample of a study of PD-L1 blockade in urothelial cancer. The data were produced by immunoSEQ multiplex PCR, yet TCRdb's version contains in-frame clones alone and is incomplete. The sample records 55,000 to 70,000 clones, around 79% being singletons. The sample was PBMCs, taken around atezolizumab (anti-PD-L1) treatment. These receptor sequences come from a man between 70 and 80 years old with urothelial cancer. The CDR3 runs from the conserved cysteine through the conserved F or W. Fields, in order: D gene, clone size, V gene, J gene, CDR3 protein, CDR3 DNA. A D gene is named only where the DNA matches it firmly. Expanded clones are given a class, and other clones once, few, many or no size at all.

D: TRBD1; size: -; V: TRBV7-2; J: TRBJ2-7; CDR3: CASSPRTGGWEQYF; DNA: TGTGCCAGCAGCCCCCGGACAGGGGGTTGGGAGCAGTACTTC
D: -; size: -; V: TRBV28; J: TRBJ2-1; CDR3: CASSLTREQFF; DNA: TGTGCCAGCAGTTTAACTCGCGAGCAGTTCTTC
D: -; size: -; V: TRBV19; J: TRBJ2-1; CDR3: CASSIGPRSYNEQFF; DNA: TGTGCCAGTAGTATAGGGCCCCGCTCCTACAATGAGCAGTTCTTC
D: TRBD2; size: -; V: TRBV18; J: TRBJ2-7; CDR3: CASSPASGSYEQYF; DNA: TGTGCCAGCTCACCGGCTAGCGGGAGTTACGAGCAGTACTTC
D: -; size: -; V: TRBV5-1; J: TRBJ1-1; CDR3: CASSLGAGNTEAFF; DNA: TGCGCCAGCAGCTTGGGGGCAGGAAACACTGAAGCTTTCTTT
D: -; size: -; V: TRBV29-1; J: TRBJ2-1; CDR3: CSVRQVTYNEQFF; DNA: TGCAGCGTTAGGCAGGTTACCTACAATGAGCAGTTCTTC
D: TRBD1; size: -; V: TRBV6-5; J: TRBJ1-1; CDR3: CASISTGGSTEAFF; DNA: TGTGCCAGCATCTCGACAGGGGGTTCGACTGAAGCTTTCTTT
D: -; size: -; V: TRBV29-1; J: TRBJ2-1; CDR3: CSVGWGEWDEQFF; DNA: TGCAGCGTTGGTTGGGGCGAGTGGGATGAGCAGTTCTTC
D: -; size: -; V: TRBV5-4; J: TRBJ1-2; CDR3: CASSLDGLSGYTF; DNA: TGTGCCAGCAGCTTGGATGGACTGAGCGGCTACACCTTC
D: -; size: few; V: TRBV14; J: TRBJ1-2; CDR3: CASSQGRQYGYTF; DNA: TGTGCCAGCAGCCAAGGACGACAGTATGGCTACACCTTC
D: TRBD1; size: once; V: TRBV30; J: TRBJ1-2; CDR3: CAWSGDRRYNGYTF; DNA: TGTGCCTGGAGTGGGGACAGACGGTACAATGGCTACACCTTC
D: -; size: -; V: TRBV6-1; J: TRBJ1-5; CDR3: CASSDEGLNQPQHF; DNA: TGTGCCAGCAGTGATGAGGGATTGAATCAGCCCCAGCATTTT
D: -; size: -; V: TRBV5-6; J: TRBJ1-5; CDR3: CASSSDRRNQPQHF; DNA: TGTGCCAGCAGCTCCGACAGGCGGAATCAGCCCCAGCATTTT
D: TRBD1; size: -; V: TRBV9; J: TRBJ1-2; CDR3: CASSPRTGPNYGYTF; DNA: TGTGCCAGCAGCCCCCGGACAGGGCCTAACTATGGCTACACCTTC
D: -; size: -; V: TRBV6-6; J: TRBJ2-7; CDR3: CASSYSGGSEQYF; DNA: TGTGCCAGCAGTTACTCAGGGGGAAGCGAGCAGTACTTC
D: -; size: -; V: TRBV11-2; J: TRBJ1-5; CDR3: CASSFRGGFSNQPQHF; DNA: TGTGCCAGCAGCTTTCGGGGGGGTTTTAGCAATCAGCCCCAGCATTTT
D: TRBD2; size: -; V: TRBV19; J: TRBJ2-1; CDR3: CASSKGTSGSNEQFF; DNA: TGTGCCAGTAGTAAGGGGACTAGCGGGAGTAATGAGCAGTTCTTC
D: -; size: -; V: TRBV21-1; J: TRBJ2-7; CDR3: CASSKLPLPPLEQYF; DNA: TGTGCCAGCAGCAAATTACCTCTTCCCCCACTCGAGCAGTACTTC
D: TRBD1; size: -; V: TRBV18; J: TRBJ1-2; CDR3: CASSLNRQGDGYTF; DNA: TGTGCCAGCTCACTTAATAGACAGGGAGATGGCTACACCTTC
D: -; size: medium-sized; V: TRBV30; J: TRBJ1-1; CDR3: CAWSAREGRTEAFF; DNA: TGTGCCTGGAGTGCCCGGGAGGGGCGCACTGAAGCTTTCTTT
D: TRBD2; size: -; V: TRBV4-1; J: TRBJ2-5; CDR3: CASSQGLAGDGETQYF; DNA: TGCGCCAGCAGCCAAGGACTAGCGGGAGACGGGGAGACCCAGTACTTC
D: -; size: -; V: TRBV4-1; J: TRBJ2-7; CDR3: CASSQSPNPTYEQYF; DNA: TGCGCCAGCAGCCAGAGCCCCAATCCCACCTACGAGCAGTACTTC
D: -; size: -; V: TRBV29-1; J: TRBJ1-2; CDR3: CSVVWSRGYTF; DNA: TGCAGCGTTGTTTGGTCGAGAGGCTACACCTTC
D: TRBD1; size: -; V: TRBV11-2; J: TRBJ1-1; CDR3: CASSTLRTGRGMKPEAFF; DNA: TGTGCCAGCAGCACACTGAGGACAGGGCGCGGGATGAAGCCTGAAGCTTTCTTT
D: -; size: -; V: TRBV7-8; J: TRBJ1-3; CDR3: CASSPPRDSGNTIYF; DNA: TGTGCCAGCAGCCCGCCCCGGGACTCTGGAAACACCATATATTTT
D: TRBD1; size: -; V: TRBV5-1; J: TRBJ2-1; CDR3: CASSLASVRTGRSNEQFF; DNA: TGCGCCAGCAGCTTGGCCTCTGTCCGGACAGGGCGAAGCAATGAGCAGTTCTTC
D: TRBD1; size: once; V: TRBV7-9; J: TRBJ1-2; CDR3: CASRGIGGAFYGYTF; DNA: TGTGCCAGCAGAGGGATAGGGGGCGCTTTCTATGGCTACACCTTC
D: TRBD1; size: -; V: TRBV10-2; J: TRBJ1-5; CDR3: CASSGTGGFLSNQPQHF; DNA: TGCGCCAGCAGTGGGACAGGGGGTTTTTTGAGCAATCAGCCCCAGCATTTT
D: -; size: -; V: TRBV7-9; J: TRBJ1-5; CDR3: CASSPRGWHF; DNA: TGTGCCAGCAGCCCGCGAGGCTGGCATTTT
D: TRBD1; size: -; V: TRBV19; J: TRBJ1-1; CDR3: CASSIRVGTGSGGEAFF; DNA: TGTGCCAGTAGTATACGGGTCGGGACAGGGTCGGGTGGGGAAGCTTTCTTT
D: -; size: -; V: TRBV5-6; J: TRBJ2-5; CDR3: CASSRTGRAQYF; DNA: TGTGCCAGCAGCCGGACAGGGAGGGCCCAGTACTTC
D: -; size: -; V: TRBV7-9; J: TRBJ2-2; CDR3: CASSFFNGELFF; DNA: TGTGCCAGCAGCTTTTTCAACGGGGAGCTGTTTTTT
D: TRBD1; size: -; V: TRBV5-4; J: TRBJ2-5; CDR3: CASRLDRGIETQYF; DNA: TGTGCCAGCCGACTCGACAGGGGTATAGAGACCCAGTACTTC
D: TRBD2; size: few; V: TRBV13; J: TRBJ2-5; CDR3: CASSARTSGGETQYF; DNA: TGTGCCAGCAGCGCCCGGACTAGCGGCGGGGAGACCCAGTACTTC
D: -; size: -; V: TRBV12-5; J: TRBJ2-3; CDR3: CASGPVGDTQYF; DNA: TGTGCTAGTGGTCCAGTTGGCGATACGCAGTATTTT
D: TRBD2; size: -; V: TRBV10-2; J: TRBJ2-2; CDR3: CASRPPLLAGVEGGELFF; DNA: TGCGCCAGCCGGCCCCCCCTACTAGCGGGAGTTGAGGGCGGGGAGCTGTTTTTT
D: TRBD2; size: -; V: TRBV5-1; J: TRBJ2-4; CDR3: CASSGLAGEVNIQYF; DNA: TGCGCCAGCAGCGGACTAGCGGGAGAGGTTAACATTCAGTACTTC
D: TRBD2; size: few; V: TRBV7-9; J: TRBJ2-3; CDR3: CASSQAQLAGYTDTQYF; DNA: TGTGCCAGCAGCCAAGCCCAACTAGCGGGTTACACAGATACGCAGTATTTT
D: TRBD2; size: -; V: TRBV10-3; J: TRBJ2-3; CDR3: CATQAGATLDTQYF; DNA: TGTGCCACCCAGGCGGGAGCGACCCTCGATACGCAGTATTTT
D: TRBD2; size: -; V: TRBV5-1; J: TRBJ2-3; CDR3: CASSLTREGDTQYF; DNA: TGCGCCAGCAGCTTGACCCGGGAGGGAGATACGCAGTATTTT
D: -; size: -; V: TRBV18; J: TRBJ2-5; CDR3: CASSPSAGPGETQYF; DNA: TGTGCCAGCTCTCCCTCGGCGGGACCGGGAGAGACCCAGTACTTC
D: TRBD2; size: -; V: TRBV6-5; J: TRBJ2-1; CDR3: CASSYSGTSGDNEQFF; DNA: TGTGCCAGCAGTTACTCCGGGACTAGCGGTGACAATGAGCAGTTCTTC
D: TRBD1; size: -; V: TRBV28; J: TRBJ2-7; CDR3: CASARRDRTYEQYF; DNA: TGTGCCAGCGCACGCCGGGACAGGACCTACGAGCAGTACTTC
D: -; size: -; V: TRBV20-1; J: TRBJ1-1; CDR3: CSATRNTEAFF; DNA: TGCAGTGCTACCAGGAACACTGAAGCTTTCTTT
D: -; size: -; V: TRBV30; J: TRBJ1-1; CDR3: CAWSIGGVAVEAFF; DNA: TGTGCCTGGAGCATAGGCGGGGTAGCCGTTGAAGCTTTCTTT
D: -; size: -; V: TRBV2; J: TRBJ2-3; CDR3: CASSGLSSTDTQYF; DNA: TGTGCCAGCAGTGGGCTTTCTAGCACAGATACGCAGTATTTT
D: -; size: -; V: TRBV30; J: TRBJ2-1; CDR3: CAWSEQGREQFF; DNA: TGTGCCTGGAGTGAACAGGGACGAGAGCAGTTCTTC
D: -; size: -; V: TRBV28; J: TRBJ2-1; CDR3: CASSPGISGEQFF; DNA: TGTGCCAGCAGTCCGGGAATCTCGGGAGAGCAGTTCTTC
D: -; size: -; V: TRBV10-1; J: TRBJ2-7; CDR3: CASSETSILGETVPYEQYF; DNA: TGCGCCAGCAGTGAGACTTCAATCCTCGGGGAGACGGTGCCCTACGAGCAGTACTTC
D: -; size: -; V: TRBV5-1; J: TRBJ2-5; CDR3: CASSLGTIQGTQYF; DNA: TGCGCCAGCAGCTTGGGTACAATTCAGGGGACCCAGTACTTC
D: -; size: -; V: TRBV7-2; J: TRBJ2-3; CDR3: CASSFGSPADTQYF; DNA: TGTGCCAGCAGCTTCGGGAGTCCGGCAGATACGCAGTATTTT